Below, 12 T cell receptor beta chains from the same sample are listed, as sequenced in a study of T-cell reconstitution after alpha-beta-depleted transplantation in children. Preparation of the TCRbeta library used unique molecular identifiers. TCRdb reprocessed the PCR reads with MiXCR, giving one entry per CDR3 protein. Found here are 200,000 to 250,000 distinct CDR3 sequences, roughly 8.2% of them singletons; the top ten hold almost 6.5%. Sequencing was performed on PBMCs, mostly from graft donor cells, taken 180 days after TCRalphabeta/CD19-depleted stem cell transplant. Receptor source: a male patient younger than 18 who had a stem cell transplant for acute lymphoblastic leukemia, so the T cells may come from the graft donor.

There are many counts of this clonotype. The chain links TRBV6-1 to TRBJ1-1; maybe TRBD1 (5 bases). This CDR3 comprises 14 residues. Trimming cost V 1 base and J 4 bases, with 10 bases left between them. CDR1 MNHNS and CDR2 SASEGT come from the germline V gene. The CDR3 DNA sequence: TGTGCCAGCAGTGAAGAGGGGAGGGCCACTGAAGCTTTCTTT. This codes for CASSEEGRATEAFF.

This clonotype occurred many times. The rearrangement joins TRBV27 to TRBJ2-7; 7 nucleotides line up with TRBD2. CDR3 size: 15 residues. After removal of 4 bases from V and 2 bases from J, the junction contained 8 bases not matched to a gene. The germline gives CDR1 MNHEY, CDR2 SMNVEV (reference sequence). The CDR3 loop is CASSSPLGGTYEQYF. For the CDR3, the DNA is TGTGCCAGCAGTTCCCCTTTGGGAGGGACCTACGAGCAGTACTTC.

The table lists this clonotype with many counts. The chain couples TRBV12-3 or TRBV12-4 to TRBJ2-5; D possibly corresponds to TRBD2 (7 bases). V lost 3 bases to trimming and J lost 1 base, with 21 bases between them. CDR3 length: 18 residues. The CDR3 protein is CASSFGPLSRGGQETQYF. The CDR3 nucleotides are TGTGCCAGCAGTTTTGGTCCTCTTTCGAGGGGGGGCCAAGAGACCCAGTACTTC.

This clonotype was picked up a small number of times. The genes are TRBV19 and TRBJ2-7; D is unclear. The V end was cut by 0 bases, the J end by 0 bases, with 9 bases between. In germline, CDR1 is LNHDA, CDR2 SQIVND (reference sequence). The CDR3 consists of 15 residues. In DNA form, the CDR3 reads TGTGCCAGTAGTATAGATCTCGGTACCTCCTACGAGCAGTACTTC. Residues: CASSIDLGTSYEQYF.

The gene calls are TRBV25-1 and TRBJ2-3, with 7 positions matching TRBD1. The CDR3 loop spans 16 amino acids. Trimming at V came to 3 bases and at J to 6 bases, leaving 12 bases not matched to a gene. CDR1 and CDR2 from the germline V gene are MGHDK and SYGVNS. CDR3 DNA: TGTGCCAGCAGTGATGAGGGACAGTCCCCGACTGATACGCAGTATTTT. Translating gives CASSDEGQSPTDTQYF.

This clonotype was observed many times. The chain is built from TRBV2 and TRBJ2-4, with D perhaps matching TRBD1 (6 bases). CDR1 SNHLY and CDR2 FYNNEI come from the germline V gene. Trimming left V 4 bases short and J 7 bases short, with 11 bases between. The CDR3 has 13 amino acids. For the CDR3, the DNA is TGTGCCAGCAGTGGGGGGACACCTAACATTCAGTACTTC. Amino acids: CASSGGTPNIQYF.

This clonotype was picked up many times. This chain connects TRBV18 to TRBJ2-4; TRBD1 matches 9 bases. Germline trimming cut 2 bases from V and 1 base from J; bases unmatched to any gene: 6. This CDR3 has 17 amino acids. CDR1 and CDR2 from the germline V gene are KGHSH and LQKENI. CDR3 loop: CASSPAPGTGAKNIQYF. The CDR3 coding sequence is TGTGCCAGCTCACCAGCCCCTGGGACAGGGGCCAAAAACATTCAGTACTTC.

This clonotype has at least ten counts. This sequence joins TRBV5-1 and TRBJ2-6, with TRBD1 matching over 8 bases. CDR3 size: 18 residues. The J segment lost 3 bases and the V segment lost 1 base, leaving 9 bases of the junction unmatched. Germline CDR1 is SGHRS and CDR2 is YFSETQ. CDR3 coding DNA: TGCGCCAGCAGCTTGAGGGTCGGGACAGGCAATGGGGCCAACGTCCTGACTTTC. It encodes CASSLRVGTGNGANVLTF.

The table lists this clonotype with many counts. The chain carries TRBV20-1 and TRBJ2-7, with D possibly matching TRBD1 (7 bases). Germline-derived CDR1 and CDR2 are DFQATT and SNEGSKA (reference sequence). The V and J ends lost 1 base and 3 bases respectively, with 19 bases between them. The CDR3 spans 16 residues. The DNA for the CDR3 is TGCAGTGCTAGAGGGGGGGCCGGGACAGCGAACTACGAGCAGTACTTC. Encoded protein: CSARGGAGTANYEQYF.

The table lists this clonotype with many counts. The genes are TRBV5-5 and TRBJ2-6; 8 bases fit TRBD1. This CDR3 is built from 15 residues. The V segment lost 4 bases and the J segment 2 bases; nucleotides outside the gene matches: 2. Germline V gives CDR1 SGHKS, CDR2 YYEKEE (reference sequence). Written as DNA, the CDR3 is TGTGCCAGCAGCCCGGACAGGGCTGGGGCCAACGTCCTGACTTTC. This translates into CASSPDRAGANVLTF. Looking up the rest from reference TRBV5-5 and TRBJ2-6 gives the full variable domain: DAGVTQSPTHLIKTRGQQVTLRCSPISGHKSVSWYQQVLGQGPQFIFQYYEKEERGRGNFPDRFSARQFPNYSSELNVNALLLGDSALYLCASSPDRAGANVLTFGAGSRLTVL.

This clonotype was recorded a few times. The chain is built from TRBV3-1 and TRBJ1-3, with D uncertain. The V end was cut by 5 bases, the J end by 2 bases, with 19 bases between. Germline V CDR1 and CDR2: LGHDT, YNNKEL (reference sequence). The CDR3 has 17 residues. CDR3 protein: CASSAINSGNAGNTIYF. As DNA, the CDR3 is TGTGCCAGCAGCGCTATAAATTCGGGCAACGCTGGAAACACCATATATTTT. Variable domain in full (rest from reference TRBV3-1 and TRBJ1-3): DTAVSQTPKYLVTQMGNDKSIKCEQNLGHDTMYWYKQDSKKFLKIMFSYNNKELIINETVPNRFSPKSPDKAHLNLHINSLELGDSAVYFCASSAINSGNAGNTIYFGEGSWLTVV.

This clonotype was recorded many times. The gene calls are TRBV28 and TRBJ2-5; D is uncertain. The CDR3 consists of 14 residues. CDR1 and CDR2 from the germline V gene are MDHEN and SYDVKM. The V and J ends lost 2 bases and 5 bases respectively, with 12 bases between them. In nucleotides, the CDR3 is TGTGCCAGCAGTTTAGGGGTTCCCTCGGAGACCCAGTACTTC. Translation gives CASSLGVPSETQYF.